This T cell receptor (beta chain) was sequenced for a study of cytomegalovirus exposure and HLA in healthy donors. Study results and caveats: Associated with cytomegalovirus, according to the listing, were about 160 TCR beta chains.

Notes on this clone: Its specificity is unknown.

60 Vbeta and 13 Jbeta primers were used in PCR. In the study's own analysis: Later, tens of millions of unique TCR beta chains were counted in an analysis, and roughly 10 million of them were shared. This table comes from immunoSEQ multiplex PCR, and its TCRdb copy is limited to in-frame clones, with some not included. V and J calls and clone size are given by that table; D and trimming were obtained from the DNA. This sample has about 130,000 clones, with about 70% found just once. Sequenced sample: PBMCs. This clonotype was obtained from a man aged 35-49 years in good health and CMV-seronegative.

In nucleotides, the CDR3 is TGTGCCAGCAGCGTGTCCCTGAGCTCTGGGGCCAACGTCCTGACTTTC. The encoded protein is CASSVSLSSGANVLTF. This chain links TRBV9 with TRBJ2-6; D gene ambiguous. Germline V lookup: CDR1 SGDLS, CDR2 YYNGEE. The CDR3 is 16 amino acids. V gave up 2 bases and J gave up 0 bases, with 9 bases separating them. Looking up the rest from reference TRBV9 and TRBJ2-6 gives the full variable domain: DSGVTQTPKHLITATGQRVTLRCSPRSGDLSVYWYQQSLDQGLQFLIQYYNGEERAKGNILERFSAQQFPDLHSELNLSSLELGDSALYFCASSVSLSSGANVLTFGAGSRLTVL.